Listed here are 10 T cell receptor beta chains from one sample, sequenced in a study of glioma-infiltrating T cells. Using RNA template, CDR3s of TCR alpha and beta were amplified with iRepertoire arm-PCR. TCRdb re-called the multiplex PCR reads with MiXCR, one entry per CDR3 protein. The table has about 44,000 distinct CDR3 sequences, 20% to 25% seen once; the top ten hold around 6.3%. Sequencing used glioma tissue, nonneoplastic brain tissue, or PBMCs (not recorded which). The receptors were sampled from a human donor with low-grade glioma or glioblastoma, undergoing nonglioma brain surgery, or in good health (not recorded which).

The sample holds many counts of this clonotype. The rearrangement joins TRBV27 to TRBJ2-1, with D possibly TRBD2 on 6 matching bases. The CDR3 is 14 amino acids. The germline V gene has CDR1 MNHEY and CDR2 SMNVEV (reference sequence). Deletions cut 2 bases from V and 3 bases from J, with 8 bases between. CDR3 coding DNA: TGTGCCAGCAGTTTAGGGGGGATCTACAATGAGCAGTTCTTC. It translates to CASSLGGIYNEQFF.

This clonotype was recorded many times. The rearrangement links TRBV14 to TRBJ2-3; D is perhaps TRBD2 (6 bases). This CDR3 spans 16 amino acids. V shed 6 bases and J shed 1 base, with 17 bases lying between them. Germline values: CDR1 SGHDN, CDR2 FVKESK. The CDR3 DNA is TGTGCCAGCAGTCTGAATCGGGAGCCCCGCACAGATACGCAGTATTTT. It is translated as CASSLNREPRTDTQYF.

This clonotype was seen ten or more times. The V call is TRBV20-1, the J call TRBJ1-6, with D tentatively TRBD1 (5 bases). Germline assignment: CDR1 DFQATT and CDR2 SNEGSKA (reference sequence). There are 13 residues in the CDR3. Trimming removed 3 bases from V and 8 bases from J, with 11 bases in between. The CDR3 reads CSARTVGDSPLHF. In nucleotides, the CDR3 is TGCAGTGCTAGGACAGTCGGTGATTCACCCCTCCACTTT.

In this sample, this clonotype turned up many times. The chain is built from TRBV20-1 and TRBJ2-7, with TRBD1 matching 7 bases. Germline V gene data show CDR1 as DFQATT and CDR2 as SNEGSKA (reference sequence). V lost 6 bases and J lost 2; bases outside the gene matches: 4. CDR3 length: 12 amino acids. CDR3 nucleotides: TGCAGTGCAGGACAGGAAACCTACGAGCAGTACTTC. This encodes CSAGQETYEQYF.

This chain connects TRBV7-9 to TRBJ2-5; D gene ambiguous. The CDR3 totals 15 residues. V gave up 7 bases and J gave up 0 bases, with 15 bases separating them. Germline V gives CDR1 SEHNR, CDR2 FQNEAQ (reference sequence). CDR3 coding DNA: TGTGCCAGCACCGACTCGGAAATGTACCAAGAGACCCAGTACTTC. It translates to CASTDSEMYQETQYF.

Written as DNA, the CDR3 is TGTGCCAGCAGGTTTACAGGGACCTACGAGCAGTACGTC. This codes for CASRFTGTYEQYV. This sequence joins TRBV27 and TRBJ2-7; weak D call: TRBD1 (6 bases). CDR1 and CDR2 from the germline V gene are MNHEY and SMNVEV (reference sequence). The germline V and J ends were trimmed by 6 bases and 2 bases, with 11 bases remaining between them. The CDR3 runs 13 residues.

Relative to its sample, this clonotype is medium-sized. The chain uses TRBV20-1 and TRBJ2-1; D may match TRBD1 or TRBD2 (5 bases each). This CDR3 has 14 residues. V gave up 7 bases and J gave up 0 bases, with 13 bases separating them. Per the germline V gene, CDR1 is DFQATT and CDR2 is SNEGSKA (reference sequence). The CDR3 DNA is TGCAGTGTTAGGGGAGCGGCCTCCTACAATGAGCAGTTCTTC. As protein: CSVRGAASYNEQFF.

This clonotype appeared many times. CDR3 loop: CASSLSSGGLETQYF. The CDR3 region has the DNA TGTGCCAGCAGTTTATCTTCAGGGGGATTAGAGACCCAGTACTTC. The rearrangement links TRBV28 to TRBJ2-5; 7 bases match TRBD1. This CDR3 has 15 residues. Trimming at V came to 1 base and at J to 4 bases, leaving 6 bases not matched to a gene. CDR1 is MDHEN, CDR2 SYDVKM, per germline.

This clonotype was observed many times. Written as DNA, the CDR3 is TGCGCCAGCAGCCAAGTTAAGACTAGTTTGGCAGATACGCAGTATTTT. The encoded protein is CASSQVKTSLADTQYF. The genes are TRBV4-1 and TRBJ2-3; tentatively, D is TRBD2 (6 bases). In germline, CDR1 is MGHRA, CDR2 YSYEKL. The CDR3 extends over 16 amino acids. Trimming removed 1 base from V and 4 bases from J, with 15 bases in between.

This clonotype was detected many times. This chain uses TRBV6-1 with TRBJ2-5; D unresolved. V lost 6 bases to trimming and J lost 5 bases, with 10 bases between them. The CDR3 sequence is 12 residues long. CDR1 is MNHNS and CDR2 is SASEGT in the germline V gene. The DNA for the CDR3 is TGTGCCAGCAGCCCCCGGCGGGAGACCCAGTACTTC. Translation gives CASSPRRETQYF.